This T cell receptor beta chain was obtained from a study of cytomegalovirus exposure and HLA in healthy donors. Overall study findings and caveats: Presence/absence comparisons presumed near-even sequencing depth among donors. Cytomegalovirus status, reportedly, was diagnosed with high specificity and sensitivity by the classifier. Later findings reportedly placed an Asian-associated ancestry cluster below the roughly 670-donor mean for N-insertions.

J gave up 6 bases and V 5 bases, and 5 bases lay outside the gene matches. This CDR3 spans 14 amino acids. The germline V gene has CDR1 MRHNA and CDR2 SNTAGT. PCR amplification relied on 60 Vbeta primers (plus 13 Jbeta primers). The method was immunoSEQ multiplex PCR; TCRdb's version includes in-frame clones alone and lacks a portion of them. Seen here are roughly 140,000 clones, more than 65% observed once, and the top ten hold approximately 6%. This clone was detected only a few times. Its antigen remains unknown. Sequences were obtained from PBMCs. The V gene is TRBV6-4, the J gene TRBJ2-2; 8 bases match TRBD1. The clonotype was recovered from a man aged 25 to 45 in good health and CMV-seropositive. The CDR3 sequence: CASSPDRDAGELFF. CDR3 in DNA: TGTGCCAGCAGTCCGGACAGGGACGCCGGGGAGCTGTTTTTT.